These 8 T cell receptor beta chains originate from one sample sequenced in a study of shared clonotypes between healthy human individuals. Some clones are missing from TCRdb's copy, which holds only in-frame ones; the method was immunoSEQ multiplex PCR. This table has approximately 240,000 clones, 60% to 70% appearing once. The material sequenced was memory CD4+ T cells sorted from blood. This sample's subset: CD45RA-negative fraction. These receptor sequences come from a man younger than 45 in good health.

This clone turned up a few times. The chain carries TRBV11-3 and TRBJ2-3; D gene ambiguous. This CDR3 comprises 13 residues. Looked up from germline, CDR1 is SGHNT and CDR2 is YENEEA. The ends were cut back, 2 bases at V and 2 bases at J, with 5 bases in the middle. The CDR3 nucleotides read TGTGCCAGCAGCTTATCGGCCACAGATACGCAGTATTTT. It yields the protein CASSLSATDTQYF.

The CDR3 reads CASSLSLAGAVNEQFF. The CDR3 nucleotides are TGTGCCAGCAGCTTAAGTCTAGCGGGAGCGGTAAATGAGCAGTTCTTC. The rearrangement links TRBV7-8 to TRBJ2-1; 10 nucleotides agree with TRBD2. The CDR3 length is 16 residues. The J segment lost 7 bases and the V segment lost 2 bases, leaving 8 bases of the junction unmatched. CDR1 is SGHVS and CDR2 is FQNEAQ in the germline V gene. The full variable domain, with the rest looked up from reference TRBV7-8 and TRBJ2-1, is GAGVSQSPRYKVAKRGQDVALRCDPISGHVSLFWYQQALGQGPEFLTYFQNEAQLDKSGLPSDRFFAERPEGSVSTLKIQRTQQEDSAVYLCASSLSLAGAVNEQFFGPGTRLTVL.

This sequence joins TRBV28 and TRBJ2-2, with 11 bases aligning to TRBD2. This CDR3 region has 16 residues. Germline CDR1 is MDHEN and CDR2 is SYDVKM. V trimming: 6 bases; J trimming: 6 bases; junction bases outside the gene matches: 9. The CDR3 sequence: CASSNASGRRAGELFF. The CDR3 DNA reads as TGTGCCAGCAGCAACGCTAGCGGGAGGAGGGCCGGGGAGCTGTTTTTT.

V and J are TRBV2 and TRBJ2-5; 7 nucleotides agree with TRBD1. The CDR3 is 15 amino acids. The germline gives CDR1 SNHLY, CDR2 FYNNEI. J lost 2 bases, V lost 2 bases, and 5 bases had no gene match. The CDR3 loop reads CASSERGLAQETQYF. CDR3 DNA sequence: TGTGCCAGCAGTGAAAGGGGGCTGGCACAAGAGACCCAGTACTTC. Drawing the rest from reference TRBV2 and TRBJ2-5, the complete variable domain is EPEVTQTPSHQVTQMGQEVILRCVPISNHLYFYWYRQILGQKVEFLVSFYNNEISEKSEIFDDQFSVERPDGSNFTLKIRSTKLEDSAMYFCASSERGLAQETQYFGPGTRLLVL.

V usage is TRBV4-1 and J usage is TRBJ2-1, with D tentatively TRBD1 (6 bases). CDR1 and CDR2 (germline): MGHRA, YSYEKL. CDR3 length: 15 amino acids. V gave up 5 bases and J gave up 0 bases, with 11 bases separating them. The CDR3 is CASSFDRSSYNEQFF. CDR3 DNA sequence: TGCGCCAGCAGCTTCGACAGGAGCTCCTACAATGAGCAGTTCTTC.

V usage is TRBV14 and J usage is TRBJ2-1; 10 bases are shared with TRBD2. Germline CDR1 is SGHDN and CDR2 is FVKESK. The CDR3 runs to 15 residues. The V and J ends lost 6 bases and 5 bases, in that order; junction bases with no gene match: 7. The CDR3 DNA sequence: TGTGCCAGCAGGCTAACTAGCGGGGCCAACAATGAGCAGTTCTTC. Its translation is CASRLTSGANNEQFF.

The chain carries TRBV25-1 and TRBJ2-5; TRBD1 or TRBD2 may be the D gene (6 bases each). The CDR3 spans 18 residues. The germline V gene encodes CDR1 MGHDK and CDR2 SYGVNS. V shed 3 bases and J shed 3 bases, with 23 bases lying between them. CDR3 DNA sequence: TGTGCCAGCAGTGAGGACTTTGGGGTTGTGGAGGGGGAAGAGACCCAGTACTTC. It is translated as CASSEDFGVVEGEETQYF.

This clone was recorded only once. This chain connects TRBV9 to TRBJ2-1, with TRBD2 matching 8 bases. Germline CDR1 and CDR2: SGDLS and YYNGEE. The J segment lost 4 bases and the V segment lost 0 bases, leaving 3 bases of the junction unmatched. This CDR3 comprises 15 residues. CDR3 protein: CASSVVTSAYNEQFF. The CDR3 DNA reads as TGTGCCAGCAGCGTAGTGACTAGCGCATACAATGAGCAGTTCTTC.